This TCR beta chain was found in a study of human T cells and chemical hapten exposure. Whole-study results and caveats: The donor cohort had alopecia, so its immune response may not match that of healthy people.

TCRdb re-analysed the RACE reads in MiXCR, keeping a single row per CDR3 protein. The sample has a few hundred thousand distinct CDR3 sequences; about 6% are singletons. Germline-derived CDR1 and CDR2 are SGHVS and FQNEAQ. V shed 5 bases and J shed 4 bases, with 12 bases lying between them. This CDR3 has 14 amino acids. Time point defined: patch test 2, 6 weeks after DPC sensitization. Treatment: therapeutic diphenylcyclopropenone sensitization with weekly scalp DPC. Before extraction, the whole blood was not fractionated, and total RNA was taken from it. This clonotype was recorded at least ten times. Its antigen is undetermined.

This chain links TRBV7-8 with TRBJ1-5; a weak D match, TRBD1 (5 bases). The receptor comes from a young woman with alopecia areata. Some clones in this sample may be carry-over from other donors' samples. The specimen was whole blood, collected in connection with sensitization to the hapten diphenylcyclopropenone (DPC). CDR3 residues: CASSLDTPNQPQHF. The CDR3 nucleotides are TGTGCCAGCAGCCTGGACACACCAAATCAGCCCCAGCATTTT. Full variable domain (outside the CDR3, taken from reference TRBV7-8 and TRBJ1-5): GAGVSQSPRYKVAKRGQDVALRCDPISGHVSLFWYQQALGQGPEFLTYFQNEAQLDKSGLPSDRFFAERPEGSVSTLKIQRTQQEDSAVYLCASSLDTPNQPQHFGDGTRLSIL.